This entry lists 26 T cell receptor beta chains sequenced from one sample in a study of blood T cell repertoires in COVID-19. Data came from immunoSEQ multiplex PCR; TCRdb stores just in-frame clones and leaves some out. The sample holds some 150,000 clones, about 73% seen once. Material: peripheral blood. These receptors were obtained from an elderly man with acute or convalescent COVID-19.

This clone appeared a single time. The chain couples TRBV5-1 to TRBJ2-1, with a tentative D call TRBD2 (6 bases). The germline V and J ends were trimmed by 4 bases and 4 bases, with 15 bases remaining between them. The germline V gene has CDR1 SGHRS and CDR2 YFSETQ. The CDR3 extends over 15 amino acids. The CDR3 region is CASSRSGETYNEQFF. DNA of the CDR3: TGCGCCAGCAGCCGGTCGGGAGAGACGTACAATGAGCAGTTCTTC.

V is TRBV7-9 and J is TRBJ2-2; perhaps TRBD2 as D (7 bases). Trimming stripped 5 bases from V and 7 bases from J, with 23 bases between. CDR3 length: 17 amino acids. The germline CDR1 and CDR2 sequences are SEHNR and FQNEAQ (reference sequence). Here the CDR3 reads CASSPTGGQGGDGELFF. As DNA, the CDR3 is TGTGCCAGCAGCCCGACAGGAGGGCAGGGAGGGGACGGGGAGCTGTTTTTT.

V and J are TRBV6-1 and TRBJ2-7; the D is unclear. CDR3 length equals 12 residues. Germline lookup yields CDR1 MNHNS and CDR2 SASEGT. V gave up 6 bases and J gave up 2 bases, with 8 bases separating them. The CDR3 bases are TGTGCCAGCAGCCCTACAGCCTACGAGCAGTACGTC. It translates to CASSPTAYEQYV.

The rearrangement uses TRBV20-1 and TRBJ1-2; no firm D call. The CDR3 is made up of 14 amino acids. Germline CDR1 reads DFQATT; CDR2 reads SNEGSKA (reference sequence). Trimming took off 3 bases at V and 4 bases at J, with 15 bases between the two ends. The DNA for the CDR3 is TGCAGTGCTAGTTTTGACACACCTGGCTATGGCTACACCTTC. Residues: CSASFDTPGYGYTF.

J is TRBJ2-1 and V is TRBV5-1; 7 bases align to TRBD1. This CDR3 region has 11 residues. From germline, CDR1 is SGHRS and CDR2 YFSETQ. Unmatched junction bases numbered 6, after V lost 3 bases and J lost 15 bases. This CDR3 reads CASSSRQGRFF. The CDR3 bases are TGCGCCAGCAGCTCAAGACAGGGTCGGTTCTTC.

This clone showed up just a few times. The chain links TRBV7-2 to TRBJ2-3; D not resolved. Germline V gives CDR1 SGHTA, CDR2 FQGNSA. The CDR3 is 13 amino acids. V lost 5 bases and J 0 bases, leaving 6 bases between the germline ends. The CDR3 spells CASSRQSTDTQYF. CDR3 sequence (DNA): TGTGCCAGCAGCCGTCAGAGCACAGATACGCAGTATTTT.

The rearrangement uses TRBV30 and TRBJ1-2; a possible D gene is TRBD1 (6 bases). Germline loops: CDR1 GTSNPN, CDR2 SVGIG (reference sequence). The CDR3 has 11 amino acids. The ends were cut back, 3 bases at V and 8 bases at J, with 10 bases in the middle. CDR3 protein: CAWRDSWGYTF. The CDR3 DNA follows: TGTGCCTGGAGGGACAGCTGGGGCTACACCTTC.

This clone was observed once. V usage is TRBV21-1 and J usage is TRBJ2-7; TRBD1, the D gene given by the table, was not confirmed from the DNA. TRBV21-1 constitutes a pseudogene. CDR3 length equals 13 residues. The CDR3 DNA is TGTGCCAGCAGTGCGACAGGGGAATACGAGCAGTACGTC. Translated: CASSATGEYEQYV.

This clone turned up a few times. J is TRBJ1-2 and V is TRBV29-1, with unresolved D. Per germline, CDR1 SQVTM and CDR2 ANQGSEA. The CDR3 loop spans 13 amino acids. Trimming removed 6 bases from V and 8 bases from J, with 19 bases in between. This chain's CDR3 is CSVDLHASGGYTF. CDR3 bases: TGCAGCGTCGACCTACATGCGTCCGGGGGCTACACCTTC. Full variable domain (remainder filled in from reference TRBV29-1 and TRBJ1-2): SAVISQKPSRDICQRGTSLTIQCQVDSQVTMMFWYRQQPGQSLTLIATANQGSEATYESGFVIDKFPISRPNLTFSTLTVSNMSPEDSSIYLCSVDLHASGGYTFGSGTRLTVV.

This rearrangement joins TRBV5-5 to TRBJ2-7; 10 nucleotides line up with TRBD2. Per the germline V gene, CDR1 is SGHKS and CDR2 is YYEKEE (reference sequence). V gave up 0 bases and J gave up 2 bases; unmatched junction bases: 8. The CDR3 spans 17 residues. This CDR3 reads CASSLGGSLAGAYEQYF. CDR3 DNA sequence: TGTGCCAGCAGCTTGGGGGGATCCCTAGCGGGGGCCTACGAGCAGTACTTC.

The chain couples TRBV6-2 or TRBV6-3 to TRBJ1-1; D is unclear. The germline V gene encodes CDR1 MNHEY and CDR2 SVGEGT. Trimming pared 2 bases from V and 7 bases from J, leaving 11 bases between. The CDR3 consists of 13 residues. The CDR3 nucleotides read TGTGCCAGCAGTTACGAGGTTTATAGTGAAGCTTTCTTT. Amino acid sequence: CASSYEVYSEAFF.

The chain couples TRBV7-9 to TRBJ2-7; unclear D gene. CDR3 length: 11 amino acids. V gave up 4 bases and J gave up 6 bases, with 7 bases separating them. Looked up from germline, CDR1 is SEHNR and CDR2 is FQNEAQ (reference sequence). In DNA, the CDR3 is TGTGCCAGCAGCTACGGTACCGAGCAGTACTTC. Residues: CASSYGTEQYF. The full variable domain, rest sourced from reference TRBV7-9 and TRBJ2-7, is DTGVSQNPRHKITKRGQNVTFRCDPISEHNRLYWYRQTLGQGPEFLTYFQNEAQLEKSRLLSDRFSAERPKGSFSTLEIQRTEQGDSAMYLCASSYGTEQYFGPGTRLTVT.

This clone was counted only a few times. The J gene is TRBJ1-1, the V gene TRBV5-5; D is uncertain. This CDR3 comprises 13 residues. Germline V gives CDR1 SGHKS, CDR2 YYEKEE (reference sequence). Trimming shortened V by 4 bases and J by 3 bases, and 10 bases separated the two germline ends. The CDR3 DNA follows: TGTGCCAGCAGCCGGGTCGGGGACACTGAAGCTTTCTTT. This sequence encodes CASSRVGDTEAFF.

In this sample, this clone turned up once. V usage is TRBV6-2 or TRBV6-3 and J usage is TRBJ1-2; tentatively, D is TRBD1 (5 bases). The V end was cut by 4 bases, the J end by 8 bases, with 14 bases between. The CDR3 covers 13 residues. CDR1 and CDR2 (germline): MNHEY, SVGEGT. The DNA of the CDR3 is TGTGCCAGCAGTTTGACAGCGATACGGGGCTACACCTTC. Protein: CASSLTAIRGYTF.

This clone was recorded a few times. The rearrangement links TRBV2 to TRBJ2-1; 8 bases are a match to TRBD1. CDR1 and CDR2 from the germline V gene are SNHLY and FYNNEI. The CDR3 extends over 14 amino acids. J lost 7 bases, V lost 7 bases, and 9 bases had no gene match. The CDR3 sequence: CASTETGVGNEQFF. In nucleotides, the CDR3 is TGTGCCAGCACTGAGACAGGGGTTGGGAATGAGCAGTTCTTC.

The sample holds one count of this clone. This rearrangement joins TRBV19 to TRBJ2-5; 10 nucleotides align to TRBD2. Trimming took 3 bases from V and 5 from J; bases not matched to a gene: 6. The CDR3 length is 15 residues. The V gene's germline CDR1 is LNHDA and CDR2 SQIVND (reference sequence). This chain's CDR3 is CASSIKRGGPETQYF. The CDR3 DNA sequence: TGTGCCAGTAGTATTAAGCGGGGGGGCCCTGAGACCCAGTACTTC.

V and J are TRBV20-1 and TRBJ2-7, with D perhaps matching TRBD1 or TRBD2 (7 bases each). This CDR3 has 17 residues. With 3 bases removed from V and 0 bases from J, the gap between germline ends came to 21 bases. Germline V gene lookup returns CDR1 DFQATT and CDR2 SNEGSKA (reference sequence). In DNA, the CDR3 is TGCAGTGCTAGTGGGAGGGGCGCGACAGGGTCCTCCTACGAGCAGTACTTC. This gives the protein CSASGRGATGSSYEQYF.

This chain links TRBV11-2 with TRBJ2-1, with 10 bases aligning to TRBD2. The CDR3 loop spans 15 amino acids. V dropped 5 bases and J dropped 2; count of bases not matched to a gene: 3. Germline CDR1 SGHAT, CDR2 FQNNGV. DNA of the CDR3: TGTGCCAGCAGCCCAGGACTAGCGGCCTACAATGAGCAGTTCTTC. Translation gives CASSPGLAAYNEQFF.

The chain has TRBV5-1 and TRBJ1-4; 8 bases match TRBD1. The CDR3 has 15 residues. CDR1 and CDR2 (germline): SGHRS, YFSETQ. The V segment lost 6 bases and the J segment 6 bases; nucleotides outside the gene matches: 10. The CDR3 DNA is TGCGCCAGCAAGGGGTCAGGGGGCGCGTATGAAAAACTGTTTTTT. Translating gives CASKGSGGAYEKLFF.

The gene calls are TRBV19 and TRBJ1-6; TRBD1 might be the D (6 bases). The germline CDR1 and CDR2 sequences are LNHDA and SQIVND (reference sequence). The CDR3 runs 15 residues. With 8 bases removed from V and 5 bases from J, the gap between germline ends came to 16 bases. This CDR3 reads CASLGGVEDNSPLHF. CDR3 coding DNA: TGTGCCAGTCTAGGGGGGGTTGAGGATAATTCACCCCTCCACTTT.

In its sample, this clone was seen a few times. The chain joins TRBV7-8 to TRBJ1-6, with D unresolved. Trimming took off 2 bases at V and 5 bases at J, with 4 bases between the two ends. CDR3 length: 13 amino acids. The germline V gene encodes CDR1 SGHVS and CDR2 FQNEAQ. The CDR3 sequence is CASSLQDNSPLHF. CDR3 DNA: TGTGCCAGCAGCTTACAGGATAATTCACCCCTCCACTTT. The variable domain in full, completed from reference TRBV7-8 and TRBJ1-6, reads GAGVSQSPRYKVAKRGQDVALRCDPISGHVSLFWYQQALGQGPEFLTYFQNEAQLDKSGLPSDRFFAERPEGSVSTLKIQRTQQEDSAVYLCASSLQDNSPLHFGNGTRLTVT.

The gene calls are TRBV7-2 and TRBJ1-3; 9 bases align to TRBD1. V shed 3 bases, J shed 4 bases, and the junction held 7 bases outside the gene matches. The CDR3 length is 16 residues. Germline CDR1 and CDR2: SGHTA and FQGNSA. DNA for the CDR3: TGTGCCAGCAGCTTGGGACAGGGAAGGAGGGGAAACACCATATATTTT. Protein product: CASSLGQGRRGNTIYF.

This chain connects TRBV11-2 to TRBJ2-5; D perhaps matches TRBD2 (5 bases). V was clipped by 1 base and J by 5 bases, with 17 bases between them. The CDR3 is 16 amino acids. In germline, CDR1 is SGHAT, CDR2 FQNNGV. The chain's CDR3 is CASSLGLRTSGETQYF. The CDR3 DNA sequence: TGTGCCAGCAGCTTAGGTTTGAGGACTTCGGGCGAGACCCAGTACTTC.

This sequence joins TRBV19 and TRBJ1-2; 7 nucleotides agree with TRBD1. There are 15 residues in the CDR3. Trimming at V came to 7 bases and at J to 0 bases, leaving 8 bases not matched to a gene. Germline CDR1 LNHDA, CDR2 SQIVND (reference sequence). The CDR3 protein is CASNLRQGANYGYTF. The CDR3 region has the DNA TGTGCCAGTAACCTACGACAGGGAGCTAACTATGGCTACACCTTC.

The V gene is TRBV19, the J gene TRBJ2-2; maybe TRBD1 (6 bases). This CDR3 is 13 amino acids long. The germline gives CDR1 LNHDA, CDR2 SQIVND (reference sequence). V was cut by 6 bases and J by 6 bases, with 11 bases left in between. The DNA for the CDR3 is TGTGCCAGTAGCCCGACAGGAGCCGGGGAGCTGTTTTTT. It encodes CASSPTGAGELFF.

The gene calls are TRBV5-5 and TRBJ1-4, with TRBD1 as a possible D gene (6 bases). The CDR3 is made up of 14 amino acids. Germline CDR1 is SGHKS and CDR2 is YYEKEE (reference sequence). Trimming took off 5 bases at V and 7 bases at J, with 15 bases between the two ends. The CDR3 is CASRPAGAGEKLFF. DNA for the CDR3: TGTGCCAGCAGGCCCGCAGGGGCGGGTGAAAAACTGTTTTTT.